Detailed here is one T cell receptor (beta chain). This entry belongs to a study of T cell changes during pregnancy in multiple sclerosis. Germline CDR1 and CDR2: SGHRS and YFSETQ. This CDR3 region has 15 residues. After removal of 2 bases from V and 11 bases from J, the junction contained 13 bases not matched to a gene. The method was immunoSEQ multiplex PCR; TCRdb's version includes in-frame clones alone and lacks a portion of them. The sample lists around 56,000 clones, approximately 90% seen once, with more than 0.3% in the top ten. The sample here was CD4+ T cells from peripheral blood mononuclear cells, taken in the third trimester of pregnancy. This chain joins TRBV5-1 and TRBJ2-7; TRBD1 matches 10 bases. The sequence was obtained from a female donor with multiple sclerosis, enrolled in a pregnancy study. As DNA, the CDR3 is TGCGCCAGCAGCTTAGAAGGGGACGGACAGGGGGGGGAGTACTTC. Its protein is CASSLEGDGQGGEYF.